This T cell receptor (beta chain) was recovered during a study of OX40 agonist ivuxolimab in advanced cancers. At the level of the study: Of mixed ages from about 20 to 80 and averaging approximately 60 years, the group was roughly 85% male. Regarding the study as a whole: Within 6 weeks, CD4+ and CD8+ blood T cells expanded clonally at 0.1 to 3.0 mg/kg.

The table came from immunoSEQ multiplex PCR; TCRdb's copy has only in-frame clones and leaves some out. The sample has roughly 48,000 clones, 70% to 85% seen once. In this sample, this clone turned up a few times. Antigen unknown. Patients were ineligible given autoimmune disease history or systemic immunosuppression. Blood samples were obtained at baseline, cycle 4 day 1, and cycle 7 day 1. The V and J ends lost 5 bases and 2 bases respectively, with 16 bases between them. Germline V CDR1 and CDR2: SEHNR, FQNEAQ (reference sequence). This CDR3 is built from 15 residues. The clonotype was recovered from an adult with an advanced solid tumor such as melanoma, head and neck, liver or kidney cancer. The source was CD4+ or CD8+ T cells sorted from blood, collected in a trial of the OX40 agonist ivuxolimab. The chain recombines TRBV7-9 with TRBJ2-7, with D unclear. Here the CDR3 DNA reads TGTGCCAGCAGCCCCACGGGTTTGGGCACCTACGAGCAGTACTTC. It codes for CASSPTGLGTYEQYF. Together with reference TRBV7-9 and TRBJ2-7, the CDR3 gives the full variable domain: DTGVSQNPRHKITKRGQNVTFRCDPISEHNRLYWYRQTLGQGPEFLTYFQNEAQLEKSRLLSDRFSAERPKGSFSTLEIQRTEQGDSAMYLCASSPTGLGTYEQYFGPGTRLTVT.